The 20 T cell receptor beta chains reported below all come from one sample, sequenced in a study of graft-versus-host responses after intestinal transplantation. These receptors have no known antigen. Clones were read by immunoSEQ multiplex PCR, and TCRdb kept only the in-frame ones, dropping some. The sample lists 100,000 to 140,000 clones; about 87% were seen once. The sample in question was unstimulated CD4+ T cells sorted from spleen or lymph node cells, obtained before transplant. These receptors all come from a human donor who was the organ donor for an intestinal transplant.

This chain connects TRBV5-1 to TRBJ1-2; 8 bases match TRBD1. In germline, CDR1 is SGHRS, CDR2 YFSETQ. V lost 1 base and J lost 8; bases outside the gene matches: 13. The CDR3 is made up of 16 amino acids. DNA for the CDR3: TGCGCCAGCAGCTTGTGGACAGGGACAAAAGCGAGGGGCTACACCTTC. Translating gives CASSLWTGTKARGYTF.

The CDR3, as DNA: TGTGCCAGCAGCCGTGGGAGTAGCGGGGGGCCTAGCACAGATACGCAGTATTTT. This codes for CASSRGSSGGPSTDTQYF. The chain employs TRBV11-2 and TRBJ2-3; TRBD2 aligns across 10 bases. Germline V gene data show CDR1 as SGHAT and CDR2 as FQNNGV. The junction had 11 bases not matched to a gene; V was cut back by 5 bases and J by 0 bases. CDR3 length: 18 residues.

The gene calls are TRBV20-1 and TRBJ1-2; the D is unclear. Germline values: CDR1 DFQATT, CDR2 SNEGSKA (reference sequence). CDR3 length equals 10 residues. V shed 6 bases and J shed 6 bases, with 8 bases lying between them. The CDR3 protein is CSARTDGYTF. The CDR3 bases are TGCAGTGCCAGGACGGATGGCTACACCTTC.

The chain has TRBV6-6 and TRBJ2-5, with a possible D match to TRBD2 (5 bases). With the DNA end fitting TRBJ2-7 better, the J assignment may be wrong. The CDR3 has 16 residues. Germline CDR1 MNHNY, CDR2 SVGAGI (reference sequence). CDR3 DNA: TGTGCCAGCACCTCCCGGGGTGGCGGCGGCTCCTACGAGCAGTACTTC. This codes for CASTSRGGGGSYEQYF.

The chain carries TRBV6-4 and TRBJ2-3; TRBD2 matches 9 bases. CDR3 length: 13 residues. J was trimmed by 7 bases and V by 3 bases; bases with no gene match: 2. Germline V gives CDR1 MRHNA, CDR2 SNTAGT. Written as DNA, the CDR3 is TGTGCCAGCAGTGAACTAGCGGGCTATACGCAGTATTTT. Its protein product is CASSELAGYTQYF.

V is TRBV7-3 and J is TRBJ2-7; a weak D match, TRBD1 (6 bases). The V gene's germline CDR1 is SGHTA and CDR2 FQGTGA. This CDR3 region has 15 residues. Trimming pared 5 bases from V and 2 bases from J, leaving 16 bases between. The DNA of the CDR3 is TGTGCCAGCAGCAAAGGGGCTGCAGGGGCCTACGAGCAGTACTTC. This codes for CASSKGAAGAYEQYF.

The chain links TRBV6-5 to TRBJ2-1; 8 bases line up with TRBD1. Germline V gene data show CDR1 as MNHEY and CDR2 as SVGAGI. This CDR3 is 15 amino acids long. The junction had 7 bases not matched to a gene; V was cut back by 6 bases and J by 3 bases. CDR3 residues: CASRLTGANYNEQFF. DNA of the CDR3: TGTGCCAGCAGGCTGACAGGGGCCAACTACAATGAGCAGTTCTTC.

This chain connects TRBV5-1 to TRBJ1-1, with 8 bases identical to TRBD1. The CDR3 extends over 14 amino acids. Trimming cost V 4 bases and J 6 bases; bases outside gene matches: 8. Germline assignment: CDR1 SGHRS and CDR2 YFSETQ. The CDR3 region is CASSPGSGGSEAFF. The CDR3 DNA reads as TGCGCCAGCAGCCCAGGGTCAGGGGGCTCTGAAGCTTTCTTT.

The rearrangement joins TRBV7-2 to TRBJ1-2; D gene unclear. CDR1 and CDR2 from the germline V gene are SGHTA and FQGNSA. The CDR3 covers 14 residues. V lost 0 bases, J lost 5 bases, and 10 bases lay in between. DNA for the CDR3: TGTGCCAGCAGCTTAGCGTCCGGCGAGTATGGCTACACCTTC. Residues: CASSLASGEYGYTF.

The chain carries TRBV11-2 and TRBJ2-3; D could derive from TRBD1 or TRBD2 (5 bases each). Per germline, CDR1 SGHAT and CDR2 FQNNGV. This CDR3 is 12 amino acids long. Trimming removed 8 bases at V and 6 bases at J, with 12 bases between. CDR3 amino acids: CASGDGGDTQYF. CDR3 sequence (DNA): TGTGCCAGCGGAGATGGGGGTGATACGCAGTATTTT.

This clone came up once. The genes are TRBV5-1 and TRBJ2-5, with D hard to call. V gave up 1 base and J gave up 3 bases, with 7 bases separating them. CDR3 length equals 13 residues. CDR1 is SGHRS, CDR2 YFSETQ, per germline. DNA for the CDR3: TGCGCCAGCAGCTTGAGTCTTAAAGAGACCCAGTACTTC. Protein sequence: CASSLSLKETQYF.

The rearrangement links TRBV6-1 to TRBJ2-5; D is undetermined. The better agreement between TRBJ2-7 and the DNA end casts doubt on the J call. The CDR3 is made up of 12 amino acids. From germline, CDR1 is MNHNS and CDR2 SASEGT. The CDR3 loop reads CASSADLYEQYF. CDR3 bases: TGTGCCAGCAGTGCAGACCTCTACGAGCAGTACTTC.

The chain employs TRBV19 and TRBJ1-4, with D possibly matching TRBD1 (5 bases). Germline CDR1 reads LNHDA; CDR2 reads SQIVND (reference sequence). The CDR3 covers 15 residues. The V end lost 6 bases, the J end lost 0 bases, and 11 bases lay between the germline ends. DNA for the CDR3: TGTGCCAGTAGAGCCGACAGAGCAACTAATGAAAAACTGTTTTTT. This sequence encodes CASRADRATNEKLFF.

The V call is TRBV27, the J call TRBJ2-1, with 15 bases matching TRBD2. The CDR3 contains 18 residues. Germline loops: CDR1 MNHEY, CDR2 SMNVEV (reference sequence). Trimming cost V 5 bases and J 8 bases; bases outside gene matches: 13. In DNA, the CDR3 is TGTGCCAGCAGTCCTACCCCCACCGGACTAGCGGGAGGGCATGAGCAGTTCTTC. Its translation: CASSPTPTGLAGGHEQFF.

J is TRBJ1-5 and V is TRBV6-5; TRBD1 matches 9 bases. The CDR3 loop spans 13 amino acids. Trimming cost V 10 bases and J 7 bases; bases outside gene matches: 8. Germline loops: CDR1 MNHEY, CDR2 SVGAGI. CDR3 bases: TGTGCCATCTTAGGACAGGGGTCGCAGCCCCAGCATTTT. Residues: CAILGQGSQPQHF.

The chain is built from TRBV18 and TRBJ2-7; D is perhaps TRBD1 (6 bases). Between the trimmed V and J ends, which lost 7 bases and 0 bases, there was a span of 16 bases. The CDR3 is 15 amino acids. CDR1 KGHSH and CDR2 LQKENI come from the germline V gene. Written as DNA, the CDR3 is TGTGCCAGCTTAAACAGGGAAGGGAACTCCTACGAGCAGTACTTC. This encodes CASLNREGNSYEQYF.

The J gene is TRBJ2-3, the V gene TRBV5-1; D may be TRBD2 (6 bases). CDR3 length: 15 residues. Germline V gene sequence: CDR1 SGHRS, CDR2 YFSETQ. The V end was cut by 7 bases, the J end by 0 bases, with 15 bases between. CDR3 bases: TGCGCCAGCTCCCCCGGGGGACCAAGCACAGATACGCAGTATTTT. Its protein is CASSPGGPSTDTQYF.

The chain carries TRBV10-3 and TRBJ1-5, with D unresolved. The CDR3 consists of 15 residues. Germline lookup yields CDR1 ENHRY and CDR2 SYGVKD. Trimming took off 0 bases at V and 5 bases at J, with 11 bases between the two ends. CDR3 loop: CAISESQPPDQPQHF. The CDR3 nucleotides are TGTGCCATCAGTGAGTCACAGCCTCCAGATCAGCCCCAGCATTTT.

The J gene is TRBJ1-5, the V gene TRBV27, with D tentatively TRBD1 (5 bases). The CDR3 has 15 residues. Germline V lookup: CDR1 MNHEY, CDR2 SMNVEV (reference sequence). Deletions cut 2 bases from V and 2 bases from J, with 10 bases between. The CDR3 here is CASSLKGGGNQPQHF. CDR3 in DNA: TGTGCCAGCAGTTTAAAGGGAGGGGGCAATCAGCCCCAGCATTTT.

J is TRBJ2-5 and V is TRBV6-1; no definite D call. Germline CDR1 MNHNS, CDR2 SASEGT. V was shortened by 10 bases and J by 2 bases, with 14 bases between the two germline ends. The CDR3 runs to 13 residues. The CDR3 sequence is CAIEPRSQETQYF. Written as DNA, the CDR3 is TGTGCCATCGAACCTAGGTCACAAGAGACCCAGTACTTC.